This T cell receptor beta chain was found in a study of control samples from healthy donors and cancer patients (dated by TCRdb to 2020 to 2022). The table lists this clone with a few counts. Its antigen is not yet known. Per-base qualities were not stored, and no clone one base away is much larger. The method behind the library was the immunoSEQ multiplex PCR assay. Held by TCRdb, this immuneACCESS table contains in-frame sequences only and omits some clones. Under half of the omission traces to an unresolved V gene where checked; the cause of the rest is unknown. This sample holds more than 150,000 clones; 93% were observed only once. Jointly, the top ten make up more than 2% of the sample. From its cysteine to its phenylalanine, the CDR3 spans 13 amino acids. Only the CDR3 region is kept as DNA, spanning 39 bases read in frame from base 1. Trimming costs V 8 bases and J 1 base, and their ends lie 11 bases apart. The germline V gene yields KGHSH for CDR1 and LQKENI for CDR2.

The chain is assembled from TRBV18 and TRBJ1-1; a confident D gene designation cannot be given. Sequences were obtained from blood. The clonotype was recovered from a man between 50 and 59 years old in good health. The DNA is as follows: TGTGCCAGCCTACGAAACAGGAACACTGAAGCTTTCTTT. Translation gives CASLRNRNTEAFF.